The present T cell receptor (beta chain) was sequenced within a study of OX40 agonist ivuxolimab in advanced cancers. At the level of the study: Patients received the agonistic anti-OX40 (CD134) antibody ivuxolimab.

Study observations and caveats: Expanded clones tended on average to be more numerous among CD8+ T cells than CD4+.

The CDR3 has 13 residues. V dropped 5 bases and J dropped 14 bases, with 21 bases sitting between them. Germline CDR1 is MNHNY and CDR2 is SVGAGI (reference sequence). Turning to this clone: Its target is not known.

Clones were read by immunoSEQ multiplex PCR, and TCRdb kept only the in-frame ones, dropping some. Of nearly 90,000 clones in the sample, around 87% are singletons; the top ten hold around 1.5%. The timepoints at which blood was sampled were baseline, cycle 4 day 1, and cycle 7 day 1. This TCR was recovered from an adult with an advanced solid tumor such as melanoma, head and neck, liver or kidney cancer. The V gene is TRBV6-6, the J gene TRBJ2-5; D is possibly TRBD1 (7 bases). The specimen comprised CD4+ or CD8+ T cells sorted from blood, sampled in a trial of the OX40 agonist ivuxolimab. Here the CDR3 DNA reads TGTGCCAGCAGTCCGGGACAGCAAAAGGCGGGATACTTC. This gives the protein CASSPGQQKAGYF.